This paragraph covers one T cell receptor beta chain sequence. This clone was recorded once. Its antigen target is currently unknown. No quality values exist for individual bases; no much larger clone is one base distant. At the junction V is shortened by 1 base and J by 3 bases, with 6 bases in between. CDR1 and CDR2 were assigned from the germline V gene as SGDLS and YYNGEE. The cysteine opens and the phenylalanine closes a CDR3 of 13 amino acids. The read is trimmed to its CDR3 DNA, 39 bases read in frame from base 1. This record comes from a study of OX40 agonist ivuxolimab in advanced cancers. Regarding the complete study: The costimulatory receptor OX40 (CD134) was targeted by ivuxolimab, a fully human IgG2 agonistic monoclonal antibody. Among the roughly 50 dose-escalation patients, around 19 had hepatocellular carcinoma, 15 or so melanoma, 9 renal cell carcinoma and 9 head and neck cancer. Intravenous ivuxolimab was administered to patients every 2 weeks at six dose levels: 0.01, 0.1, 0.3, 1.5, 3 and 10 mg/kg. The paper reports the monotherapy dose-escalation portion (N of about 50 patients) of the phase I ivuxolimab trial. Partial responses were achieved by three dose-escalation patients, of whom one had hepatocellular carcinoma and two had cutaneous melanoma. The purpose of peripheral TCRbeta sequencing was to test whether ivuxolimab changed TCR sequence diversity and led to clonal T-cell expansion. Patients were allowed to have had prior anti-PD-1, anti-PD-L1 or anti-CTLA-4 therapy, and around 41% of the dose-escalation patients had previously received checkpoint inhibitors. The dose-escalation cohort was around 83% male with a mean age of 60 years, ranging from about 23 to 85. The research as a whole found: At doses from 0.1 to 3.0 mg/kg, clonal expansion was seen in both CD4+ and CD8+ blood T cells between baseline and week 6. In the 0.1-3.0 mg/kg groups, partial responders were among the patients with the lowest normalized peripheral clonal expansion, particularly in CD8+ T cells. After ivuxolimab, more expanded clones were found on average in CD8+ T cells than in CD4+ T cells. Antigen specificity was not determined for the clonally expanded peripheral T cells. Low levels of normalized T-cell clonal expansion were also seen in some nonresponding patients.

Genomic DNA was isolated from the sorted cells so that the TCRbeta CDR3 region could be sequenced. The immunoSEQ Assay was used to sequence the TCRbeta CDR3 regions. Entries here come from immuneACCESS through TCRdb and include only in-frame sequences with V and J called. Some clones fail to appear in such tables; in the studies checked, an unresolved V gene covers under half of the shortfall, and the cause of the remainder is unknown. A total of about 55,000 clones appear in this sample, around four fifths of them only once. About 3.9% of the sample belongs to the ten largest clones. Patients with a history of autoimmune disease or receiving systemic immunosuppression were excluded from the trial. Peripheral blood for TCR sequencing was collected from all dose cohorts at baseline, on cycle 4 day 1, and on cycle 7 day 1. Samples were obtained from an open-label, multicenter, first-in-human phase I dose-escalation trial of ivuxolimab. Adults with locally advanced or metastatic head and neck squamous cell, hepatocellular, melanoma or renal cell carcinoma were enrolled in the trial. Before TCR sequencing, CD4+ and CD8+ T cells were separately sorted from peripheral blood.

The chain was built from TRBV9 and TRBJ2-3; no D gene call is confident. The clonotype originates from an adult with an advanced solid tumor such as melanoma, head and neck, liver or kidney cancer. The starting material was CD4+ or CD8+ T cells sorted from blood, obtained in a trial of the OX40 agonist ivuxolimab. The CDR3 loop reads CASSVFGTDTQYF. The DNA reads as follows: TGTGCCAGCAGCGTATTCGGGACAGATACGCAGTATTTT.